This entry concerns a single T cell receptor (beta chain). The table came from immunoSEQ multiplex PCR; TCRdb's copy has only in-frame clones and leaves some out. The sample lists about 60,000 clones; approximately 96% were seen once. These data belong to a study of cytomegalovirus exposure and HLA in healthy donors. Germline CDR1 MNHEY, CDR2 SMNVEV (reference sequence). Trimming removed 6 bases at V and 4 bases at J, with 18 bases between. The CDR3 is 16 amino acids. The gene calls are TRBV27 and TRBJ2-2; D might be TRBD1 (5 bases). The sample taken for sequencing was PBMCs. This sequence was found in a young man in good health and CMV-seronegative. The chain's CDR3 is CASRPGWQGITGELFF. Here the CDR3 DNA reads TGTGCCAGCAGGCCCGGGTGGCAGGGTATCACCGGGGAGCTGTTTTTT.